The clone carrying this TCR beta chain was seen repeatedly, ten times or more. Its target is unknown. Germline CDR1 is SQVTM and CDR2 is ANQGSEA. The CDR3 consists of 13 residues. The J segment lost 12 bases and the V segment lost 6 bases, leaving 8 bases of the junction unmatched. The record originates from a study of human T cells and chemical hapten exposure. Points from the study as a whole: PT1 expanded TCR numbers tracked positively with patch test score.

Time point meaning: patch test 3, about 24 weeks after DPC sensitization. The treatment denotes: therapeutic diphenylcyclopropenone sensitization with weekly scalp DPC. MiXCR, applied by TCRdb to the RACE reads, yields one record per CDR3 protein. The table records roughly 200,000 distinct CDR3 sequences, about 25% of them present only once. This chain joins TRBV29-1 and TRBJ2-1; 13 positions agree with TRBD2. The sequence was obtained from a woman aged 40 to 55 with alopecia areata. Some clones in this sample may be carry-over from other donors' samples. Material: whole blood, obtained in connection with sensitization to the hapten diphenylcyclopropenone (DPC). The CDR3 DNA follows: TGCAGCGTACTAGCGGGAGGGTCCCTGGTGCAGTTCTTC. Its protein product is CSVLAGGSLVQFF.